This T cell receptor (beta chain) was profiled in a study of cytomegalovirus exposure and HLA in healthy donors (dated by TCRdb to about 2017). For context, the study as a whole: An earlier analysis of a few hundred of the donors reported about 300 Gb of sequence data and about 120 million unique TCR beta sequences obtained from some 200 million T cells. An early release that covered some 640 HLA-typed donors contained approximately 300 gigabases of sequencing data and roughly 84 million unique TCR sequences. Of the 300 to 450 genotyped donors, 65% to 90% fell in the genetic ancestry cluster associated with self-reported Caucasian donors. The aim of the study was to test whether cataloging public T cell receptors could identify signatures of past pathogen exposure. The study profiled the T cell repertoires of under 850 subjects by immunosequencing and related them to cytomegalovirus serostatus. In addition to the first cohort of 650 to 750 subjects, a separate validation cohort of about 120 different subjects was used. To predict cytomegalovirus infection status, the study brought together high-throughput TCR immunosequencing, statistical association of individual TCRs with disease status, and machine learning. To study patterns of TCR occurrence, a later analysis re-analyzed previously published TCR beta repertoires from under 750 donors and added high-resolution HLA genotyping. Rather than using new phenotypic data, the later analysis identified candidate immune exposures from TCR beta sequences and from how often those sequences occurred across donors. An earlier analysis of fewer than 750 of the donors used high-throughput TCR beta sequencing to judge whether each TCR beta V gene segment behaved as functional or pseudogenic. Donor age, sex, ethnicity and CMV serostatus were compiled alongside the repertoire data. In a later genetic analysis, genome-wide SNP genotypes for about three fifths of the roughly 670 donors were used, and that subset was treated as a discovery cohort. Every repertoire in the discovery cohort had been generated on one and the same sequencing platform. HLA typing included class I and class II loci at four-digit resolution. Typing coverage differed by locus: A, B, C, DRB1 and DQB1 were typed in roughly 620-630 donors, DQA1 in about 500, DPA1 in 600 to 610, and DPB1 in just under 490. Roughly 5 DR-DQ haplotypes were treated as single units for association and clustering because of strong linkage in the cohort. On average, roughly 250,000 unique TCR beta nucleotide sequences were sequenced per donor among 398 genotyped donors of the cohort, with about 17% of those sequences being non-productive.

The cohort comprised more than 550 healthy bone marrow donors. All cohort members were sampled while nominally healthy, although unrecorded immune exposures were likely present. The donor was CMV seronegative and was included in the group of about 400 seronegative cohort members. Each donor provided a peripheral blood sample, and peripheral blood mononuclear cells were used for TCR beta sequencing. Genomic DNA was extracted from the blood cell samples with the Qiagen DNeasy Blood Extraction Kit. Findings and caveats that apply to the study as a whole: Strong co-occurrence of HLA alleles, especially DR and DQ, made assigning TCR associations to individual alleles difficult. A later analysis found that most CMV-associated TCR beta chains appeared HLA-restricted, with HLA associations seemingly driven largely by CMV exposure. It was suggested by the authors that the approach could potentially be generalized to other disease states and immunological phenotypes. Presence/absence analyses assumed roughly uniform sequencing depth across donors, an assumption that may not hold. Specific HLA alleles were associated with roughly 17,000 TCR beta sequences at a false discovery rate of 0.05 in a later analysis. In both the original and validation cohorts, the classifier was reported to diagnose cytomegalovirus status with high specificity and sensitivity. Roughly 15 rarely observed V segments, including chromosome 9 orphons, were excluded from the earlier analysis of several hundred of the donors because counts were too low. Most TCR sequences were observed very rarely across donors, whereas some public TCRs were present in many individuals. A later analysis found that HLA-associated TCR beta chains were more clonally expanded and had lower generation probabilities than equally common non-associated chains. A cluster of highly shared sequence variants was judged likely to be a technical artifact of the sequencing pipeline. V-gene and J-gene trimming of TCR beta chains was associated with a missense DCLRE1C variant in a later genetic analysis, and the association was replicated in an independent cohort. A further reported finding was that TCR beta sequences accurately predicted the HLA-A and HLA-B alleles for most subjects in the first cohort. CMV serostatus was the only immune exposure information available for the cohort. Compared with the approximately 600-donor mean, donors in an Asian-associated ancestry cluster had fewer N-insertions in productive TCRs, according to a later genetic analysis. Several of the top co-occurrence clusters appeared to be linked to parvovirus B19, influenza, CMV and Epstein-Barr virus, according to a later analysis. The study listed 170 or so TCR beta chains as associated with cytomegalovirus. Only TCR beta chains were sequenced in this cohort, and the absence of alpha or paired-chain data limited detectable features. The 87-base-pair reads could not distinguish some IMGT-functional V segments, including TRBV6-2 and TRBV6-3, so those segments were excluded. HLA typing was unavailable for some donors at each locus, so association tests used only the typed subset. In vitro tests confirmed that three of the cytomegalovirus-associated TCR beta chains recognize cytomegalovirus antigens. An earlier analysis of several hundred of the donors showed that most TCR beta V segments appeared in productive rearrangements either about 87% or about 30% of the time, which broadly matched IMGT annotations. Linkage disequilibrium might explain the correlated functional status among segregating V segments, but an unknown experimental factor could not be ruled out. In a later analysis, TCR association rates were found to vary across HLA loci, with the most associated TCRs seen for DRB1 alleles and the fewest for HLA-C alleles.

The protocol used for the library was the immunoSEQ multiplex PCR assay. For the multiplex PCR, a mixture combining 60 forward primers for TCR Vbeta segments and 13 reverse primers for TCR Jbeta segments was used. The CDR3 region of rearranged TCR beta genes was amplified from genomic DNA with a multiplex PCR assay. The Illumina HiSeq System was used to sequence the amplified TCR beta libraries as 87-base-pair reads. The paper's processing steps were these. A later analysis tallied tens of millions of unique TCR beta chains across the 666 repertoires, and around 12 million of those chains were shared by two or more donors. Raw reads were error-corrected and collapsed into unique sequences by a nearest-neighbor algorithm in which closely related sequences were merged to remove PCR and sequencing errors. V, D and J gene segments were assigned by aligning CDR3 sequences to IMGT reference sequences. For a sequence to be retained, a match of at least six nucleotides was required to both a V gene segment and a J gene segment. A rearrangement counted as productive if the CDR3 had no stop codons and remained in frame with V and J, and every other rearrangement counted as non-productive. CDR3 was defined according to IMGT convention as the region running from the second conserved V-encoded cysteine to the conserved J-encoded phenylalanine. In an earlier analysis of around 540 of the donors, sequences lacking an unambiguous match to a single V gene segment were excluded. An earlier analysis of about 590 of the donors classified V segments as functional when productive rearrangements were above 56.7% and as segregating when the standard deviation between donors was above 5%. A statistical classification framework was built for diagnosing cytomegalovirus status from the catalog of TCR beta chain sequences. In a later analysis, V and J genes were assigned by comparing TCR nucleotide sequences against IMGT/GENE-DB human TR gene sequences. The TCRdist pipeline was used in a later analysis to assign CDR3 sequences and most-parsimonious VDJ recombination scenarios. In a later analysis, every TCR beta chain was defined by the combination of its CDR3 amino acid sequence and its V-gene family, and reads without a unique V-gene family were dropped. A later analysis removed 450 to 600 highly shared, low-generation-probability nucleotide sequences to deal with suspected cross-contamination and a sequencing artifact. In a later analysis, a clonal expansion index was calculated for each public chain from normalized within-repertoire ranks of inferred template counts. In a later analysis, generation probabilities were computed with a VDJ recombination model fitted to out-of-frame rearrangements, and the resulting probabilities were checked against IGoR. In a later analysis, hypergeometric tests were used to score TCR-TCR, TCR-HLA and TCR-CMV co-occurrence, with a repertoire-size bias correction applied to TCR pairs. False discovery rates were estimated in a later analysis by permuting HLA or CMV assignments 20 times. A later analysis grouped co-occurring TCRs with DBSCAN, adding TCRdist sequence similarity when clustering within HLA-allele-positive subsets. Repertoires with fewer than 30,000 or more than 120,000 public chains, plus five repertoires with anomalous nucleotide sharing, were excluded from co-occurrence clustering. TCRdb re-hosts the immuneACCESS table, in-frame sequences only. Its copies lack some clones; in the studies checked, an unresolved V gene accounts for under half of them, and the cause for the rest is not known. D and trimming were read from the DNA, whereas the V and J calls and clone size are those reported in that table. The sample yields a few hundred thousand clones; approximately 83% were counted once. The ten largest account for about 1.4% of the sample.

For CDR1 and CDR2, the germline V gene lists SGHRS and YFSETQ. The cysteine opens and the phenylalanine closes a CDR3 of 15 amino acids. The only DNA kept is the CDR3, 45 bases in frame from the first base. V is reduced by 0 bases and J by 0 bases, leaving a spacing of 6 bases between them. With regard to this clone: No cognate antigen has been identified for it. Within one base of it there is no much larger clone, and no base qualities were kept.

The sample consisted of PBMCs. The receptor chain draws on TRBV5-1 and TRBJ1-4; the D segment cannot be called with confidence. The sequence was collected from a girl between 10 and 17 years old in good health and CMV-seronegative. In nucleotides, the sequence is TGCGCCAGCAGCTTGGTATCCCCAACTAATGAAAAACTGTTTTTT. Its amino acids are CASSLVSPTNEKLFF.